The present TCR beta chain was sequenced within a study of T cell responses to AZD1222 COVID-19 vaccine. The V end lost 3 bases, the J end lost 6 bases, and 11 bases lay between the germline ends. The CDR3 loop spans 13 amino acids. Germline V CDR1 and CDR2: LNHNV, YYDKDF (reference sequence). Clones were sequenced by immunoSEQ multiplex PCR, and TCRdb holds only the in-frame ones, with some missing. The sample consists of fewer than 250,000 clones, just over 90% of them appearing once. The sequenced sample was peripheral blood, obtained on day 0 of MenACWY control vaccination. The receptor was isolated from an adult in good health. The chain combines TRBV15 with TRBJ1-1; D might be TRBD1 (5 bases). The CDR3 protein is CATSRGVKAEAFF. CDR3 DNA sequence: TGTGCCACCAGCAGGGGGGTGAAGGCTGAAGCTTTCTTT.